This TCR beta chain was sequenced in a study of T cell repertoires in cytomegalovirus infection. Whole-study context: HLA-B-restricted CMV epitopes that are well studied, plus recently identified HLA-C-restricted ones, were used by the study. Public TCR beta signatures marked donors with CMV infection and the matching HLA.

TCRdb itself ran the reads through MiXCR, one entry per CDR3 protein. The sample comprises a few hundred thousand distinct CDR3 sequences, more than 30% of which are singletons, and 15% to 20% rests with the top ten. Findings of the study overall: CMV carriers having the relevant HLA were flagged by cumulative public TCR beta family frequency.

Concerning this clonotype itself: Its antigen is unidentified.

The CDR3 has 15 residues. CDR1 and CDR2 from the germline V gene are SGHTA and FQGNSA. Trimming removed 2 bases at V and 1 base at J, with 10 bases between. The input for sequencing was cultured PBMCs, taken from culture after CMV antigen stimulation. V gene TRBV7-2 combines with J gene TRBJ2-3; no definite D call. This TCR derives from a human donor in good health (CMV status not recorded). Some clones in this sample may be carry-over from other donors' samples. CDR3: CASSLQPLGTDTQYF. CDR3 coding DNA: TGTGCCAGCAGCTTACAACCTTTGGGCACAGATACGCAGTATTTT.